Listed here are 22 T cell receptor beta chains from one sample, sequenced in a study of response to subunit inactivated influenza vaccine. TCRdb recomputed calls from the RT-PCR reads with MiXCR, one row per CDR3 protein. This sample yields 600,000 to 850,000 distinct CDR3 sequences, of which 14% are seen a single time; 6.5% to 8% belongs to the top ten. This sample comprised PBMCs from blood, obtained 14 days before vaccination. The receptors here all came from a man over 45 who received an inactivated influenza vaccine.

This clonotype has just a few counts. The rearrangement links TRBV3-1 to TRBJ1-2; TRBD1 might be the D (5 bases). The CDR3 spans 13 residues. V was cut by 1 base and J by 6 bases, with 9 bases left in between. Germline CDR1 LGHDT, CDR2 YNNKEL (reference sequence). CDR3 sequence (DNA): TGTGCCAGCAGCCAAGGCAGGGCGGATGGCTACACCTTC. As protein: CASSQGRADGYTF.

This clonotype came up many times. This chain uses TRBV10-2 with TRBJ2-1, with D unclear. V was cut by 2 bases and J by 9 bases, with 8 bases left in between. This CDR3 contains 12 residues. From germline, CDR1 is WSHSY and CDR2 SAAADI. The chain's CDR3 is CASSEPGSEQFF. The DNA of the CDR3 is TGCGCCAGCAGTGAGCCGGGCAGTGAGCAGTTCTTC.

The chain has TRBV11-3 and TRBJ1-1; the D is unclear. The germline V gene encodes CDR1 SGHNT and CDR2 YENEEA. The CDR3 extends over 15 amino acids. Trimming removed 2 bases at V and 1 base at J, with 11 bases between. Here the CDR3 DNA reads TGTGCCAGCAGCTTATCCGGCACCTCGAACACTGAAGCTTTCTTT. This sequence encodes CASSLSGTSNTEAFF.

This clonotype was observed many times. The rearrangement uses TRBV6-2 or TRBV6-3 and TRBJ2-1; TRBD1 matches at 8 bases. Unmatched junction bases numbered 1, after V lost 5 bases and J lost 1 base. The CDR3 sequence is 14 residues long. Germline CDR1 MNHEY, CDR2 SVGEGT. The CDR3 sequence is CASSTGGSYNEQFF. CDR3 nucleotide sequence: TGTGCCAGCAGTACAGGGGGTTCCTACAATGAGCAGTTCTTC.

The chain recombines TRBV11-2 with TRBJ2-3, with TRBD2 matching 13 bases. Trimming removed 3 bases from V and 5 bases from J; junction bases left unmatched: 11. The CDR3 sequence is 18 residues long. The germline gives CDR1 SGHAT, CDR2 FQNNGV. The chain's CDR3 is CASSFGTSGIGRGDTQYF. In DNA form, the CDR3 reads TGTGCCAGCAGCTTTGGGACTAGCGGGATAGGGAGGGGAGATACGCAGTATTTT.

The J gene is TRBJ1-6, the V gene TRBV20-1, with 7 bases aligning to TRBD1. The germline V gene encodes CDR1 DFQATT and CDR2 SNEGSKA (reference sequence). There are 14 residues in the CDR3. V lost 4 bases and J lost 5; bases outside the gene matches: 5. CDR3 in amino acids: CSAKTGNNNSPLHF. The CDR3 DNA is TGCAGTGCTAAGACAGGGAATAATAATTCACCCCTCCACTTT.

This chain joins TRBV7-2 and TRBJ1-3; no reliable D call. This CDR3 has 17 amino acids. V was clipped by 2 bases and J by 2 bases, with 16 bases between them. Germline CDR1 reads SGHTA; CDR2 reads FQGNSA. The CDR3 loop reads CASSLSPGLKAGNTIYF. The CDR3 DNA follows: TGTGCCAGCAGCTTATCTCCCGGACTGAAGGCTGGAAACACCATATATTTT.

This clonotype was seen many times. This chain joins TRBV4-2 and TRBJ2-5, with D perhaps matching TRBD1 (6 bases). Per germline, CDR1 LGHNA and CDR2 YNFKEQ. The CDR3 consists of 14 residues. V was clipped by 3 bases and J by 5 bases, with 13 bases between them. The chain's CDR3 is CASSQEQGPETQYF. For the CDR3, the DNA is TGTGCCAGCAGCCAGGAACAGGGCCCGGAGACCCAGTACTTC.

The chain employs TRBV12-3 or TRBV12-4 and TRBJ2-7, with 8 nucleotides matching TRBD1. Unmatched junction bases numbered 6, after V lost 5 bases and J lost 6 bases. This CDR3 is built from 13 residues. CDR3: CASSTGTGGEQYF. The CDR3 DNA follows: TGTGCCAGCAGTACAGGGACAGGCGGCGAGCAGTACTTC.

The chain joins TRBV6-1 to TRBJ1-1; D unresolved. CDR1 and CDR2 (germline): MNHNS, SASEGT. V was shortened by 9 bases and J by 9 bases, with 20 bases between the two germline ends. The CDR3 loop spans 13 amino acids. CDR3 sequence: CASTGDTDRKAFF. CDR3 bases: TGTGCCAGTACCGGGGATACCGACCGAAAAGCTTTCTTT.

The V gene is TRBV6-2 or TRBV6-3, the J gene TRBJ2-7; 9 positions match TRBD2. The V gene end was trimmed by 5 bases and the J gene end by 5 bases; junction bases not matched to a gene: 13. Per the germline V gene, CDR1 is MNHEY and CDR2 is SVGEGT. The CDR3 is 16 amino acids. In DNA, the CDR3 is TGTGCCAGCAGTCACCCCTCAAGCGGGAGGTCAAACGAGCAGTACTTC. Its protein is CASSHPSSGRSNEQYF.

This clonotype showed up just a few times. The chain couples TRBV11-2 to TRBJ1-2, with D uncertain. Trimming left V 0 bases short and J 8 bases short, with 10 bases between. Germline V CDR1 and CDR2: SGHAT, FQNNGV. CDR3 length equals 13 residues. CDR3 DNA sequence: TGTGCCAGCAGCTTAGACACCGATCGAGGCTACACCTTC. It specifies CASSLDTDRGYTF.

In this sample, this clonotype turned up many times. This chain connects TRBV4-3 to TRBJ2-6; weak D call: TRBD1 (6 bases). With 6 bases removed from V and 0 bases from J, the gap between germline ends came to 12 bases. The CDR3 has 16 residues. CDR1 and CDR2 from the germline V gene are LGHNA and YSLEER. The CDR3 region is CASSRGQFSGANVLTF. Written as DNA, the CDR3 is TGCGCCAGCAGTCGAGGACAGTTCTCTGGGGCCAACGTCCTGACTTTC.

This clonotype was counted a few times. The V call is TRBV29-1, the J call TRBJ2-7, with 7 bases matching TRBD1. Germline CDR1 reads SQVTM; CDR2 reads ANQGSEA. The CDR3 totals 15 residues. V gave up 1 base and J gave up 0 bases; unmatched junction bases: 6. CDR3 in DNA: TGCAGCGTTGAAGCTTGGGGACAGAACTCCTACGAGCAGTACTTC. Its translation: CSVEAWGQNSYEQYF.

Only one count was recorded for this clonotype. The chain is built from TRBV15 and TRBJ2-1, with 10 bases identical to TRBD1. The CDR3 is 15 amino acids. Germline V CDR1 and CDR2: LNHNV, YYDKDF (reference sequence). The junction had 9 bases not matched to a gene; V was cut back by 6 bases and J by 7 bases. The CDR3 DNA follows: TGTGCCACCAGTTCGGACAGGGGGGCTATGAATGAGCAGTTCTTC. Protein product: CATSSDRGAMNEQFF.

The CDR3 here is CASSPWGTVGYGYTF. Here the CDR3 DNA reads TGTGCCAGCAGTCCTTGGGGGACAGTAGGCTATGGCTACACCTTC. This chain connects TRBV9 to TRBJ1-2; 7 bases are shared with TRBD1. Germline CDR1 reads SGDLS; CDR2 reads YYNGEE. The CDR3 runs 15 residues. V lost 5 bases and J lost 4; bases outside the gene matches: 11. Complete variable domain (other parts from reference TRBV9 and TRBJ1-2): DSGVTQTPKHLITATGQRVTLRCSPRSGDLSVYWYQQSLDQGLQFLIQYYNGEERAKGNILERFSAQQFPDLHSELNLSSLELGDSALYFCASSPWGTVGYGYTFGSGTRLTVV.

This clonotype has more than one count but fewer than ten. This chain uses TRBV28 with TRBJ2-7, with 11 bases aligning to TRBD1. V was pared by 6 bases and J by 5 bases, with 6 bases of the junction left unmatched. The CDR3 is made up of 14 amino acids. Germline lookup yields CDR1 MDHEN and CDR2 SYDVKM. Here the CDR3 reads CASSHRTGGDEQYF. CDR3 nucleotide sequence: TGTGCCAGCAGCCACCGGACAGGGGGCGACGAGCAGTACTTC.

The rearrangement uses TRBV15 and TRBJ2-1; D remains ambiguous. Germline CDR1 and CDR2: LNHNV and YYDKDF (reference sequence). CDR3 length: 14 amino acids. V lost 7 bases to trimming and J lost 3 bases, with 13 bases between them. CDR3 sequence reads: CATTGASFYNEQFF. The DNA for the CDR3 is TGTGCCACCACCGGAGCCTCTTTCTACAATGAGCAGTTCTTC.

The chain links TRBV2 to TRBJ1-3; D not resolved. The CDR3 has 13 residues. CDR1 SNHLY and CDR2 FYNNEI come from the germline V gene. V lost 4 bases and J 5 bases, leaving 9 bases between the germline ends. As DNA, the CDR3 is TGTGCCAGCAGTGTGGGTTCAAGAAACACCATATATTTT. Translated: CASSVGSRNTIYF.

For the CDR3, the DNA is TGCAGCGGAATACAGGGGGTCACCTACGAGCAGTACTTC. This translates into CSGIQGVTYEQYF. V usage is TRBV29-1 and J usage is TRBJ2-7; 8 bases map to TRBD1. This CDR3 spans 13 amino acids. Trimming cost V 7 bases and J 2 bases; bases outside gene matches: 7. Looked up from germline, CDR1 is SQVTM and CDR2 is ANQGSEA.

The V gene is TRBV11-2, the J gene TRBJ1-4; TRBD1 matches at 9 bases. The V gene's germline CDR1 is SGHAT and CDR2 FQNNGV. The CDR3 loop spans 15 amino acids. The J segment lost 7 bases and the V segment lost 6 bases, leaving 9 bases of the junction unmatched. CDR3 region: CASSDIQGAFEKLFF. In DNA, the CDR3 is TGTGCCAGCAGTGATATACAGGGGGCATTTGAAAAACTGTTTTTT. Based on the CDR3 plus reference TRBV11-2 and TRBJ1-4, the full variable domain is EAGVAQSPRYKIIEKRQSVAFWCNPISGHATLYWYQQILGQGPKLLIQFQNNGVVDDSQLPKDRFSAERLKGVDSTLKIQPAKLEDSAVYLCASSDIQGAFEKLFFGSGTQLSVL.

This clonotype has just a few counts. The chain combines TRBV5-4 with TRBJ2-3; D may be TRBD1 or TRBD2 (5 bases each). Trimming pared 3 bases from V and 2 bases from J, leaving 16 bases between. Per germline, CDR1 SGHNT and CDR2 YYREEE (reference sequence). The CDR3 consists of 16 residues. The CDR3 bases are TGTGCCAGCAGCTCCCTCGGGGACCTCACCACAGATACGCAGTATTTT. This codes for CASSSLGDLTTDTQYF.